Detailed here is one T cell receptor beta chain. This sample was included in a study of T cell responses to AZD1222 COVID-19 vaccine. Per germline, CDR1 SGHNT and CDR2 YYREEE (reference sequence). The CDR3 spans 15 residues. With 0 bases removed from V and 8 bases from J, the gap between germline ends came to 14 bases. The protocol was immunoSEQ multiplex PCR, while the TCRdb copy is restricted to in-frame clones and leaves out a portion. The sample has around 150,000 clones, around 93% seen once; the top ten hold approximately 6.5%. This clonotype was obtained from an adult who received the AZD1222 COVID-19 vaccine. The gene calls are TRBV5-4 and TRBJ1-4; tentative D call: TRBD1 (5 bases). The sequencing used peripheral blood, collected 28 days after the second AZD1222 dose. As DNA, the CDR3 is TGTGCCAGCAGCTTGGGTTCAGGGAGCGGCGAAAAACTGTTTTTT. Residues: CASSLGSGSGEKLFF.